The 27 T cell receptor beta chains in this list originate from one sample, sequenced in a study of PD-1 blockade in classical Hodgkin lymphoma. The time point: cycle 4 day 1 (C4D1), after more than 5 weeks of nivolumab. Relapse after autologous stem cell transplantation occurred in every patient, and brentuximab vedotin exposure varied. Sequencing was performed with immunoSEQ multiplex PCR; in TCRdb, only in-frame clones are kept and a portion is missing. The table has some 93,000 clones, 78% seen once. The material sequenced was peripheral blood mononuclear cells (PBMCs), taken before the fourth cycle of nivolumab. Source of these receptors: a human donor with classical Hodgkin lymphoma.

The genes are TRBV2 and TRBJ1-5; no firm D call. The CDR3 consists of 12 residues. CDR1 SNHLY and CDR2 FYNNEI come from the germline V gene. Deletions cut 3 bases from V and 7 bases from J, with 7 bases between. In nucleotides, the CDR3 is TGTGCCAGCAGTGAGGTGTTGCAGCCCCAGCATTTT. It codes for CASSEVLQPQHF.

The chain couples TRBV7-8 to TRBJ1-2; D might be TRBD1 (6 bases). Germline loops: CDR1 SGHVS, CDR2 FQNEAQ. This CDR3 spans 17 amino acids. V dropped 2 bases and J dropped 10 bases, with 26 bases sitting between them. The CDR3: CASSLRGGGSGPYYYTF. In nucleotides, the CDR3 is TGTGCCAGCAGCTTAAGGGGGGGAGGCTCGGGACCCTACTACTACACCTTC.

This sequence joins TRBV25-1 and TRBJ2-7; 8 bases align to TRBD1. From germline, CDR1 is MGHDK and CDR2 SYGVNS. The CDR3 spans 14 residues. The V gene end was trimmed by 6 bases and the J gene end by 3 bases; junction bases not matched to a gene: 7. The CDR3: CASSTRQGRYEQYF. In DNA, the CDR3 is TGTGCCAGCAGCACCCGACAGGGGCGCTACGAGCAGTACTTC.

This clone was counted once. This chain's CDR3 is CASTRDRGQETQYF. The DNA of the CDR3 is TGTGCCAGCACCCGGGACAGGGGGCAAGAGACCCAGTACTTC. The V gene is TRBV6-5, the J gene TRBJ2-5, with TRBD1 matching 11 bases. Germline V CDR1 and CDR2: MNHEY, SVGAGI. J was trimmed by 2 bases and V by 7 bases; bases with no gene match: 3. This CDR3 region has 14 residues.

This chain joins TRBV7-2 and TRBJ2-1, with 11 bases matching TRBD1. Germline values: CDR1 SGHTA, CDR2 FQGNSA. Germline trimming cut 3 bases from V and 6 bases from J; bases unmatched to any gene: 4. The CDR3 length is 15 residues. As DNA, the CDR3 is TGTGCCAGCAGCTTTGGACAGGGGGCTTTCAATGAGCAGTTCTTC. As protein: CASSFGQGAFNEQFF.

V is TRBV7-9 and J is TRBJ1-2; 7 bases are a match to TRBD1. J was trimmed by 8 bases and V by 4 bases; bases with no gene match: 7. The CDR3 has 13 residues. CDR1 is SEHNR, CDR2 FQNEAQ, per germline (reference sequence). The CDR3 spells CASSSTGHDGYTF. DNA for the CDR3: TGTGCCAGCAGCTCGACAGGGCATGACGGCTACACCTTC.

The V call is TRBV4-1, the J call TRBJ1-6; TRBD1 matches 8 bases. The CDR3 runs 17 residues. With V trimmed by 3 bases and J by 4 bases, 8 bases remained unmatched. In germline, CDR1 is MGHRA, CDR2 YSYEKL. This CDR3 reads CASSQDRESGYNSPLHF. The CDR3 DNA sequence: TGCGCCAGCAGCCAGGACAGGGAAAGCGGTTATAATTCACCCCTCCACTTT.

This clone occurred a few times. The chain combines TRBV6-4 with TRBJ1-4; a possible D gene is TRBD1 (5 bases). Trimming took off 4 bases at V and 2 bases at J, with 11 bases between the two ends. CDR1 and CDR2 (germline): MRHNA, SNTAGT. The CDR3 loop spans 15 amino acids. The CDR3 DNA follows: TGTGCCAGCAGTGGGCCCAGGGTGACTAATGAAAAACTGTTTTTT. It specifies CASSGPRVTNEKLFF.

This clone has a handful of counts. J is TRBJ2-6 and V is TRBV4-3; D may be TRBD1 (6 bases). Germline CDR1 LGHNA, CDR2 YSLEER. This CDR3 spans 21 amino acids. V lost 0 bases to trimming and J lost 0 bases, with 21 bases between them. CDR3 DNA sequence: TGCGCCAGCAGCCAAGATTCCCCCAGGGGATTTAGAGCCTCTGGGGCCAACGTCCTGACTTTC. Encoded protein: CASSQDSPRGFRASGANVLTF.

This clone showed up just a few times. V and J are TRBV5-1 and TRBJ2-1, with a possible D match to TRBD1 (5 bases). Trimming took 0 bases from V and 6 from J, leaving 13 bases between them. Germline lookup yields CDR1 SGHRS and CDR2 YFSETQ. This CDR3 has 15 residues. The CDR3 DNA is TGCGCCAGCAGCTTGGAAGCAGGGTTAGGCAATGAGCAGTTCTTC. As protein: CASSLEAGLGNEQFF.

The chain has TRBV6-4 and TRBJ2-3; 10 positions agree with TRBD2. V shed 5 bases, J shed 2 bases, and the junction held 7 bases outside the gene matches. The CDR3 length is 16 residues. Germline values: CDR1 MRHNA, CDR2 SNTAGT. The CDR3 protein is CASSWSGGATTDTQYF. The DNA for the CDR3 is TGTGCCAGCAGTTGGAGCGGGGGGGCTACCACAGATACGCAGTATTTT.

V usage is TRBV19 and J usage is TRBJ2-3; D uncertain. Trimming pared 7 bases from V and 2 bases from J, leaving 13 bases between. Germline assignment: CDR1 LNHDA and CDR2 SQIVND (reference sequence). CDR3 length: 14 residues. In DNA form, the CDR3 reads TGTGCCAGTACCGTCACGGTGGACACAGATACGCAGTATTTT. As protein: CASTVTVDTDTQYF. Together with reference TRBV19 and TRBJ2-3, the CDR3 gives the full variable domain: DGGITQSPKYLFRKEGQNVTLSCEQNLNHDAMYWYRQDPGQGLRLIYYSQIVNDFQKGDIAEGYSVSREKKESFPLTVTSAQKNPTAFYLCASTVTVDTDTQYFGPGTRLTVL.

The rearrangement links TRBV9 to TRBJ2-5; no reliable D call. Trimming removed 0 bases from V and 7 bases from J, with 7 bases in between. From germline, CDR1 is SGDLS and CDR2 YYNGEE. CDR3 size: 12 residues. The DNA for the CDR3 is TGTGCCAGCAGCGTAGAGTTCGGGACCCAGTACTTC. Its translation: CASSVEFGTQYF.

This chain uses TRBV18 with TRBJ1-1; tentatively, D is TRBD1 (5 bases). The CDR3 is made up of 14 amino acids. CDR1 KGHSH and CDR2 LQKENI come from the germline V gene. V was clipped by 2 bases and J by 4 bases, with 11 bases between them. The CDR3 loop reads CASSPGLGGTEAFF. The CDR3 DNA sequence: TGTGCCAGCTCACCAGGTTTGGGGGGCACTGAAGCTTTCTTT.

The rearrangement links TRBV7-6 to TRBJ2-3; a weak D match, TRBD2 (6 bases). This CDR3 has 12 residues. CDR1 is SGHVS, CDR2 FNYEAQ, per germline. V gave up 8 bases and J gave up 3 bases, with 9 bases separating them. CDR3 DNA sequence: TGTGCCAGCTCCGGAGGGACAGATACGCAGTATTTT. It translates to CASSGGTDTQYF. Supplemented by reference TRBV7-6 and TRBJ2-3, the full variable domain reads GAGVSQSPRYKVTKRGQDVALRCDPISGHVSLYWYRQALGQGPEFLTYFNYEAQQDKSGLPNDRFSAERPEGSISTLTIQRTEQRDSAMYRCASSGGTDTQYFGPGTRLTVL.

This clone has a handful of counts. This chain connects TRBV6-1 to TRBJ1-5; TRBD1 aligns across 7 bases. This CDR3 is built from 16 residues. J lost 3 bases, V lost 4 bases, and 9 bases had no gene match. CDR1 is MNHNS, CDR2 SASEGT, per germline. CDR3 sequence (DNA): TGTGCCAGCAGTGCCTCCGGGACAGAAGTCAATCAGCCCCAGCATTTT. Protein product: CASSASGTEVNQPQHF.

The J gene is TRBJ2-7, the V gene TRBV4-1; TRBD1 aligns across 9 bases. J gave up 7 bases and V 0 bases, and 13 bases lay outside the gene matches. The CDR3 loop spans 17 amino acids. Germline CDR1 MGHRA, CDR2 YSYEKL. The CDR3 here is CASSQDPPGQGVGEQYF. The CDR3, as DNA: TGCGCCAGCAGCCAAGATCCGCCGGGACAGGGAGTCGGGGAGCAGTACTTC.

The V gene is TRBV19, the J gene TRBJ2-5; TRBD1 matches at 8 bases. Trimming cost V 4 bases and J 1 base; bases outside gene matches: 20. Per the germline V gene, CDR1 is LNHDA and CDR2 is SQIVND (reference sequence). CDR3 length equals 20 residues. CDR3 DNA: TGTGCCAGTAGTAGGAGACCCGACAGGGGCCCGTGGGGCTTCCAAGAGACCCAGTACTTC. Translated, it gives CASSRRPDRGPWGFQETQYF.

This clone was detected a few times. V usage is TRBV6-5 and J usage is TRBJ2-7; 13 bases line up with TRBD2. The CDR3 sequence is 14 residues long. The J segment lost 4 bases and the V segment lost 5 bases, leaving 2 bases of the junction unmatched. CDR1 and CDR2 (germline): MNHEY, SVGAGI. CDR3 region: CASSGLAGDYEQYF. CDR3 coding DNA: TGTGCCAGCAGTGGACTAGCGGGAGATTACGAGCAGTACTTC.

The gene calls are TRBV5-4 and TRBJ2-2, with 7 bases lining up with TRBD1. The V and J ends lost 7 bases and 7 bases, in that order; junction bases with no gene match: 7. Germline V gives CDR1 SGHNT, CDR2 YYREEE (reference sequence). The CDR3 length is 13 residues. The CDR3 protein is CASGLQGYGELFF. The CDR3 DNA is TGTGCCAGCGGATTACAGGGGTACGGGGAGCTGTTTTTT.

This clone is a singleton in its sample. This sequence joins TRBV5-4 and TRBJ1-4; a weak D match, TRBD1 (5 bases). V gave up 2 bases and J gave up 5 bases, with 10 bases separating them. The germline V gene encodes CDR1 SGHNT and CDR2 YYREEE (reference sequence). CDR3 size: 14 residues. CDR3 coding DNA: TGTGCCAGCAGCTTCGCAGGGAGGAATGAAAAACTGTTTTTT. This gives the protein CASSFAGRNEKLFF.

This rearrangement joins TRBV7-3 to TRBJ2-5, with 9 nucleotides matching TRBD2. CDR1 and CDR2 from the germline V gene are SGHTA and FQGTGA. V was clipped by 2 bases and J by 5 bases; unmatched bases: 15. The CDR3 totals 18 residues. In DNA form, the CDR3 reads TGTGCCAGCAGCTTATGGCCCCCGGACTACGGACTAGCGGAGACCCAGTACTTC. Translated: CASSLWPPDYGLAETQYF.

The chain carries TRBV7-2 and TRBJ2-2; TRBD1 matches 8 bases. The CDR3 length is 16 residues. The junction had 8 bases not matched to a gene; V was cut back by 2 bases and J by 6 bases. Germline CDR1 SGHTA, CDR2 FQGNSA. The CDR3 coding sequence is TGTGCCAGCAGCTTAAACGGACAGGGTATCCCCGGGGAGCTGTTTTTT. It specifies CASSLNGQGIPGELFF.

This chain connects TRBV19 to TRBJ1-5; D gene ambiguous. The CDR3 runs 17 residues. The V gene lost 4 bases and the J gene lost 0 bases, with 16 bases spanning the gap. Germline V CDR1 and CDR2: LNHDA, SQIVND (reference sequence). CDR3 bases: TGTGCCAGTAGTACGACACGACCCCCCATTAGCAATCAGCCCCAGCATTTT. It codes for CASSTTRPPISNQPQHF.

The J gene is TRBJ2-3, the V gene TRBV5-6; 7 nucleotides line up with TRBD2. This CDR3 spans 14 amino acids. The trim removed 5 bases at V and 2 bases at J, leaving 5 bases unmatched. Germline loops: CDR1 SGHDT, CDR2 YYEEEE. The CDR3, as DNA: TGTGCCAGCAGATTAAGCGGGGCCACAGATACGCAGTATTTT. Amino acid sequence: CASRLSGATDTQYF.

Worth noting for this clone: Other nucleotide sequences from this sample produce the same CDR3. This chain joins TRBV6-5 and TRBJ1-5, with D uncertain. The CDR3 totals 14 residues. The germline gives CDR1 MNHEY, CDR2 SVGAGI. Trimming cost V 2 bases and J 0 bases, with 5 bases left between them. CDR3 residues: CASSYGGSNQPQHF. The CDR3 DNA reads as TGTGCCAGCAGTTACGGCGGTAGCAATCAGCCCCAGCATTTT.

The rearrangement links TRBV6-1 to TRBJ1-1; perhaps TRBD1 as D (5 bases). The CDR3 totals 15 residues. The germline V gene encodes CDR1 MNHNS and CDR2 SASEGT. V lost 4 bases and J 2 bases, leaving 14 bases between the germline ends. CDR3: CASSAGTTPNTEAFF. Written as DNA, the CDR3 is TGTGCCAGCAGTGCGGGGACGACTCCTAACACTGAAGCTTTCTTT.